The TCR beta chain described here comes from a study of CD8+CD57+ T cells in acquired aplastic anemia. Study in general: Across the sorted CD4+ and CD8+ cells, DNA amounts averaged around 3.2 ug. Healthy donor sequencing depth: approximately 9.9 million CD4+, around 12 million CD8+ reads. Study conclusions and caveats: Controls did not differ significantly from patients in CD8+ Simpson's diversity. The study identified roughly 29 CD8+ CDR3 sequences shared by patients and controls.

The CDR3 runs 14 residues. From germline, CDR1 is ENHRY and CDR2 SYGVKD. Deletions cut 4 bases from V and 0 bases from J, with 10 bases between. TCR beta VDJ and CDR3 profiling used genomic DNA as template. TCRdb ran MiXCR on the reads and lists one entry per CDR3 protein. The data show tens of thousands of distinct CDR3 sequences, with around three quarters seen just once and approximately 22% held by the top ten. In the case of this clonotype: The antigen remains undetermined.

Material for sequencing was sorted CD4+, CD8+, or CD8+CD57+ T cells (not recorded which) from PBMCs. The clonotype originates from a human donor in good health, serving as a control. The chain combines TRBV10-3 with TRBJ2-7; tentative D call: TRBD2 (5 bases). The CDR3 spells CAISAEGSSYEQYF. The CDR3 DNA reads as TGTGCCATCAGTGCCGAGGGAAGCTCCTACGAGCAGTACTTC.